This T cell receptor beta chain is from a study of OX40 agonist ivuxolimab in advanced cancers. Study-wide background: From roughly 23 to 85 years was the age range, with a mean of approximately 63 years, and around 80% were male.

CDR3 length: 14 amino acids. Germline V gives CDR1 KGHSH, CDR2 LQKENI. J lost 6 bases, V lost 0 bases, and 4 bases had no gene match. Profiled with immunoSEQ multiplex PCR; TCRdb holds only in-frame clones, not every one. The sample holds around 64,000 clones; less than 90% are singletons and the top ten take 6% to 9.5%. This clonotype originated in an adult with an advanced solid tumor such as melanoma, head and neck, liver or kidney cancer. The chain carries TRBV18 and TRBJ2-7; 8 bases match TRBD1. This specimen was CD4+ or CD8+ T cells sorted from blood, taken in a trial of the OX40 agonist ivuxolimab. CDR3 loop: CASSPPQGAIEQYF. The CDR3 bases are TGTGCCAGCTCACCACCTCAGGGGGCTATCGAGCAGTACTTC.